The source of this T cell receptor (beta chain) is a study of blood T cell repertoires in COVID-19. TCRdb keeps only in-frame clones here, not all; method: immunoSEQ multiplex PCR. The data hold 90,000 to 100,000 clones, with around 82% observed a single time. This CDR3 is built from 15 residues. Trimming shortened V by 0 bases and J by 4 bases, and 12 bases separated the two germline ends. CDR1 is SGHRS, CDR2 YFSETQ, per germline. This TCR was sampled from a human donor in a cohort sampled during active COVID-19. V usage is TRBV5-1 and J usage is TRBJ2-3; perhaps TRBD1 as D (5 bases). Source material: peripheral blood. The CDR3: CASSLEGAGADTQYF. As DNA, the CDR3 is TGCGCCAGCAGCTTGGAAGGGGCCGGCGCAGATACGCAGTATTTT.